Each of the 28 T cell receptor beta chains below was sequenced from the same sample in a study of cytomegalovirus exposure and HLA in healthy donors. 60 Vbeta and 13 Jbeta primers were used in PCR. Generated by immunoSEQ multiplex PCR, the TCRdb table keeps only in-frame clones and is missing some. This table holds roughly 150,000 clones, just under 75% found once. Material: PBMCs. The receptors were gathered from a woman between 18 and 29 years old in good health and CMV-seronegative.

The sample holds a few counts of this clone. The gene calls are TRBV4-1 and TRBJ2-1; 10 bases fit TRBD2. Germline V gene lookup returns CDR1 MGHRA and CDR2 YSYEKL. The V segment lost 5 bases and the J segment 4 bases; nucleotides outside the gene matches: 5. This CDR3 spans 15 amino acids. The CDR3 nucleotides are TGCGCCAGCAGCGCTATAGCGGGAGGTTACAATGAGCAGTTCTTC. This codes for CASSAIAGGYNEQFF.

This clone was recorded once. A read error may account for a junction end that differs from germline. Within the sample, other DNA sequences also encode this same CDR3. The chain couples TRBV28 to TRBJ1-1; 7 nucleotides match TRBD1. Germline loops: CDR1 MDHEN, CDR2 SYDVKM. This CDR3 has 14 amino acids. CDR3 residues: CASSFRQGSTEAFF. The DNA of the CDR3 is TGTGCCAGCAGTTTCCGACAGGGATCGACTGAGGCTTTCTTT.

A single count supports this clone. The chain carries TRBV6-1 and TRBJ1-4; tentatively, D is TRBD1 (6 bases). The CDR3 consists of 16 residues. Trimming took off 2 bases at V and 5 bases at J, with 15 bases between the two ends. Germline V lookup: CDR1 MNHNS, CDR2 SASEGT. Written as DNA, the CDR3 is TGTGCCAGCAGTGAAACGGTGGGAGGGGGAAATGAAAAACTGTTTTTT. Protein sequence: CASSETVGGGNEKLFF.

V gene TRBV5-1 combines with J gene TRBJ2-2; 10 bases match TRBD1. The germline V gene encodes CDR1 SGHRS and CDR2 YFSETQ. V gave up 6 bases and J gave up 1 base; unmatched junction bases: 6. The CDR3 is 16 amino acids. CDR3 sequence reads: CASTPGQGGNTGELFF. CDR3 sequence (DNA): TGCGCCAGCACCCCCGGACAGGGGGGGAACACCGGGGAGCTGTTTTTT.

This clone was counted once. One end of the junction is discordant with germline, which a read error may explain. V is TRBV19 and J is TRBJ2-6; maybe TRBD2 (6 bases). Germline CDR1 reads LNHDA; CDR2 reads SQIVND (reference sequence). CDR3 length: 15 amino acids. The CDR3 region is CASSMGLSGANGLTF. CDR3 nucleotide sequence: TGTGCCAGTAGTATGGGACTCTCTGGGGCCAACGGCCTGACTTTC.

This clone turned up a few times. This chain's CDR3 is CASRKGQGGYEQYF. In nucleotides, the CDR3 is TGTGCCAGCAGAAAGGGGCAGGGAGGGTACGAGCAGTACTTC. The rearrangement links TRBV2 to TRBJ2-7; TRBD2 matches 7 bases. CDR3 length: 14 amino acids. CDR1 is SNHLY, CDR2 FYNNEI, per germline. The trim removed 6 bases at V and 4 bases at J, leaving 9 bases unmatched.

This clone is termed medium-sized. The rearrangement links TRBV11-2 to TRBJ1-3, with D unclear. This CDR3 is built from 15 residues. V lost 1 base and J lost 0, with 7 bases in between. Per the germline V gene, CDR1 is SGHAT and CDR2 is FQNNGV. CDR3 region: CASSLGTSSGNTIYF. CDR3 nucleotides: TGTGCCAGCAGCTTAGGAACGAGCTCTGGAAACACCATATATTTT. Full variable domain (missing parts from reference TRBV11-2 and TRBJ1-3): EAGVAQSPRYKIIEKRQSVAFWCNPISGHATLYWYQQILGQGPKLLIQFQNNGVVDDSQLPKDRFSAERLKGVDSTLKIQPAKLEDSAVYLCASSLGTSSGNTIYFGEGSWLTVV.

The rearrangement uses TRBV10-1 and TRBJ2-1; the match to TRBD1 covers 7 bases. Per the germline V gene, CDR1 is WNHNN and CDR2 is SYGVQD (reference sequence). The J segment lost 5 bases and the V segment lost 2 bases, leaving 6 bases of the junction unmatched. The CDR3 has 15 amino acids. Here the CDR3 reads CASSELQGLDNEQFF. The CDR3 DNA follows: TGCGCCAGCAGTGAGCTACAGGGGCTCGACAATGAGCAGTTCTTC.

This rearrangement joins TRBV10-3 to TRBJ1-5; 7 bases are a match to TRBD1. Trimming took 0 bases from V and 2 from J; bases not matched to a gene: 1. Germline V gives CDR1 ENHRY, CDR2 SYGVKD. CDR3 length: 15 residues. The DNA of the CDR3 is TGTGCCATCAGTGAGTCCGGGACAGGCAATCAGCCCCAGCATTTT. As protein: CAISESGTGNQPQHF.

This clone came up a few times. This rearrangement joins TRBV15 to TRBJ2-1; D gene uncertain. V was shortened by 3 bases and J by 0 bases, with 12 bases between the two germline ends. This CDR3 is 16 amino acids long. CDR1 and CDR2 from the germline V gene are LNHNV and YYDKDF (reference sequence). CDR3 nucleotides: TGTGCCACCAGCAGCAACGAGGTGAGCTCCTACAATGAGCAGTTCTTC. It is translated as CATSSNEVSSYNEQFF.

The chain carries TRBV6-6 and TRBJ1-4; D not resolved. Trimming shortened V by 7 bases and J by 0 bases, and 9 bases separated the two germline ends. This CDR3 is built from 14 residues. CDR1 is MNHNY and CDR2 is SVGAGI in the germline V gene (reference sequence). In nucleotides, the CDR3 is TGTGCCAGCAACACCCGGGCAACTAATGAAAAACTGTTTTTT. This codes for CASNTRATNEKLFF.

This clone was detected only once. The rearrangement links TRBV6-6 to TRBJ1-6, with D hard to call. Germline values: CDR1 MNHNY, CDR2 SVGAGI (reference sequence). V shed 0 bases and J shed 12 bases, with 12 bases lying between them. The CDR3 length is 14 residues. This chain's CDR3 is CASSYSAVIRPLHF. The CDR3 region has the DNA TGTGCCAGCAGTTACTCGGCAGTAATTCGACCCCTCCACTTT.

The V call is TRBV4-3, the J call TRBJ2-1; 10 bases are a match to TRBD2. The CDR3 consists of 15 residues. Germline CDR1 and CDR2: LGHNA and YSLEER. The V segment lost 2 bases and the J segment 4 bases; nucleotides outside the gene matches: 2. CDR3 loop: CASSQTSGAYNEQFF. CDR3 DNA sequence: TGCGCCAGCAGCCAAACTAGCGGGGCTTACAATGAGCAGTTCTTC.

The chain is built from TRBV7-2 and TRBJ2-7; TRBD1 matches at 10 bases. Germline V gene sequence: CDR1 SGHTA, CDR2 FQGNSA. Trimming at V came to 4 bases and at J to 2 bases, leaving 2 bases not matched to a gene. The CDR3 spans 14 residues. The CDR3, as DNA: TGTGCCAGCAGCTCAGGGACAGGGGCCTACGAGCAGTACTTC. Translating gives CASSSGTGAYEQYF.

This sequence joins TRBV7-8 and TRBJ2-1, with TRBD2 matching over 8 bases. J lost 6 bases, V lost 5 bases, and 9 bases had no gene match. Looked up from germline, CDR1 is SGHVS and CDR2 is FQNEAQ. CDR3 length equals 15 residues. The DNA of the CDR3 is TGTGCCAGCAGCCCCTTAGCGGGGTTACCCAATGAGCAGTTCTTC. Translating gives CASSPLAGLPNEQFF.

This chain uses TRBV4-2 with TRBJ2-2, with D maybe TRBD2 (6 bases). This CDR3 has 16 residues. Between the trimmed V and J ends, which lost 0 bases and 7 bases, there was a span of 15 bases. The germline V gene encodes CDR1 LGHNA and CDR2 YNFKEQ. The CDR3 reads CASSQESPSGDGELFF. Written as DNA, the CDR3 is TGTGCCAGCAGCCAAGAATCCCCCTCGGGGGACGGGGAGCTGTTTTTT.

V and J are TRBV5-6 and TRBJ2-7; 7 nucleotides match TRBD1. Germline V lookup: CDR1 SGHDT, CDR2 YYEEEE. There are 12 residues in the CDR3. Trimming cost V 4 bases and J 5 bases; bases outside gene matches: 3. Here the CDR3 DNA reads TGTGCCAGCAGCCTCGGGACAGACGAGCAGTACGTC. This sequence encodes CASSLGTDEQYV.

The genes are TRBV5-1 and TRBJ2-2; D might be TRBD2 (5 bases). V lost 4 bases, J lost 3 bases, and 19 bases lay in between. CDR1 and CDR2 from the germline V gene are SGHRS and YFSETQ. This CDR3 region has 17 residues. For the CDR3, the DNA is TGCGCCAGCAGCACCGGCGGAGGACGGCGGGACACCGGGGAGCTGTTTTTT. Protein: CASSTGGGRRDTGELFF. Variable domain in full (rest from reference TRBV5-1 and TRBJ2-2): KAGVTQTPRYLIKTRGQQVTLSCSPISGHRSVSWYQQTPGQGLQFLFEYFSETQRNKGNFPGRFSGRQFSNSRSEMNVSTLELGDSALYLCASSTGGGRRDTGELFFGEGSRLTVL.

This clone occurred a few times. The chain links TRBV2 to TRBJ1-2, with a weak D call TRBD1 (6 bases). Germline CDR1 reads SNHLY; CDR2 reads FYNNEI. This CDR3 spans 16 amino acids. Between the trimmed V and J ends, which lost 0 bases and 4 bases, there was a span of 15 bases. In nucleotides, the CDR3 is TGTGCCAGCAGTGAAGCGCTGAGAGACAGGTCCTATGGCTACACCTTC. Translated: CASSEALRDRSYGYTF.

The rearrangement joins TRBV27 to TRBJ1-1; possible D gene TRBD1, 5 bases. Germline CDR1 MNHEY, CDR2 SMNVEV (reference sequence). Trimming left V 2 bases short and J 1 base short, with 11 bases between. The CDR3 has 15 amino acids. CDR3 amino acids: CASSLRSQGNTEAFF. The CDR3 nucleotides are TGTGCCAGCAGTTTACGGTCTCAGGGGAACACTGAAGCTTTCTTT.

The J gene is TRBJ2-1, the V gene TRBV7-3; D remains unclear. The V end was cut by 2 bases, the J end by 4 bases, with 6 bases between. Germline V lookup: CDR1 SGHTA, CDR2 FQGTGA. The CDR3 consists of 13 residues. The CDR3, as DNA: TGTGCCAGCAGCTTACAGAAATACAATGAGCAGTTCTTC. As protein: CASSLQKYNEQFF.

J is TRBJ1-2 and V is TRBV4-2; TRBD1 matches at 10 bases. V lost 3 bases and J lost 3; bases outside the gene matches: 4. The CDR3 length is 15 residues. Germline V lookup: CDR1 LGHNA, CDR2 YNFKEQ. This CDR3 is CASSHAGQGDYGYTF. The DNA for the CDR3 is TGTGCCAGCAGCCACGCCGGACAGGGGGACTATGGCTACACCTTC.

This chain joins TRBV10-2 and TRBJ2-7; 11 bases map to TRBD1. The V gene's germline CDR1 is WSHSY and CDR2 SAAADI. The CDR3 consists of 14 residues. V lost 6 bases to trimming and J lost 2 bases; unmatched junction nucleotides: 3. The CDR3 sequence: CASRPGQGAYEQYV. The CDR3 nucleotides read TGCGCCAGCAGACCGGGACAGGGGGCCTACGAGCAGTACGTC.

The chain recombines TRBV5-6 with TRBJ2-3; 13 positions agree with TRBD2. With 4 bases clipped from V and 9 bases from J, the junction kept 5 bases outside the gene matches. Germline V gene sequence: CDR1 SGHDT, CDR2 YYEEEE. The CDR3 extends over 14 amino acids. DNA of the CDR3: TGTGCCAGCAGCCCTACTAGCGGGGGGGCGACGCAGTATTTT. As protein: CASSPTSGGATQYF.

This clone was recorded a few times. V and J are TRBV14 and TRBJ2-7, with 7 bases that match TRBD1. CDR3 length equals 13 residues. V lost 2 bases to trimming and J lost 12 bases; unmatched junction nucleotides: 10. In germline, CDR1 is SGHDN, CDR2 FVKESK. CDR3 sequence: CASSQRGPGRPYF. The CDR3 DNA reads as TGTGCCAGCAGCCAAAGGGGGCCGGGGCGTCCGTACTTC.

This clone has a handful of counts. The rearrangement uses TRBV2 and TRBJ1-4; tentatively, D is TRBD1 (6 bases). V dropped 6 bases and J dropped 1 base, with 12 bases sitting between them. This CDR3 is built from 15 residues. From germline, CDR1 is SNHLY and CDR2 FYNNEI. This chain's CDR3 is CASRSQGLTNEKLFF. CDR3 sequence (DNA): TGTGCCAGCAGGTCACAGGGATTAACTAATGAAAAACTGTTTTTT.

On this clone itself: The sample holds other DNA sequences that translate to the same CDR3. The chain couples TRBV19 to TRBJ2-3; TRBD2 might be the D (5 bases). CDR3 length: 14 amino acids. V shed 1 base and J shed 0 bases, with 5 bases lying between them. Germline CDR1 reads LNHDA; CDR2 reads SQIVND (reference sequence). Written as DNA, the CDR3 is TGTGCCAGTAGTATAGCGGGAAGCACAGATACGCAGTATTTT. Translated, it gives CASSIAGSTDTQYF.

This clone was seen a handful of times. This chain connects TRBV10-2 to TRBJ2-7; perhaps TRBD2 as D (6 bases). The germline V and J ends were trimmed by 2 bases and 4 bases, with 15 bases remaining between them. CDR1 is WSHSY and CDR2 is SAAADI in the germline V gene. This CDR3 is built from 15 residues. The CDR3 DNA sequence: TGCGCCAGCAGTGAGGGGAGTCTGGGGGGTTACGAGCAGTACGTC. It codes for CASSEGSLGGYEQYV.